What follows is one T cell receptor beta chain and its context. This clone was found once. No antigen is known for it. One base away there is no much larger clone; base qualities are not given. Deletion took 1 base off V and 5 bases off J, with a span of 9 bases between the germline ends. The germline V gene provides CDR1 MNHNS and CDR2 SASEGT. The CDR3 numbers 14 residues from cysteine through phenylalanine. Just CDR3 DNA is preserved here, 42 bases in frame from base 1. Sample time point, as interpreted from the label and publication: about 28 days (+/-7) after the second vaccine dose. AZD1222 recipients given second doses at about 4 weeks or at about 12 weeks were pooled, since spike-specific TCR depth and breadth were not found to differ between the two schedules. Vaccinee samples were obtained from the UK trials COV001 and COV002, which included a single-blind randomized controlled phase 2/3 trial of AZD1222 (ChAdOx1 nCoV-19) in healthy adults. For TCRbeta chain sequencing, PBMC samples were collected from trial participants at day 0 and at day 28 after the second dose.

The CDR3 regions of human TCRbeta chains were analyzed by immunosequencing. As for how the authors treated the data: Repertoire TCRs were matched against a reference library of SARS-CoV-2-specific TCRs generated with the MIRA antigen-specificity platform. Breadth was defined as the fraction of unique TCRs that were SARS-CoV-2-associated, and depth was defined as the fraction of total T cells that were SARS-CoV-2-associated. Using the MIRA data, every spike-specific TCR was mapped to the spike region that the TCR reacted to and assigned to either a CD4 or a CD8 class. Log10-transformed breadth and depth values were compared by one-way ANOVA with Sidak's multiple comparisons tests. The immuneACCESS repertoire file appears here via TCRdb, limited to in-frame rearrangements. These files lack a portion of the clones; in checked studies, under half of the deficit traces to unresolved V genes, and the cause of the others is not known. For V, J and clone size, that table is used; D and trimming come from the DNA. For this sample the table gives about 150,000 clones, of which 91% were detected only once. Approximately 3.6% of the sample belongs to the ten largest clones.

The source of the sample is a study of T cell responses to AZD1222 COVID-19 vaccine (dated by TCRdb to the early 2020s). For the wider study: TCR sequencing covered 233 trial participants: some 210 given two doses of AZD1222 and about 26 given two doses of MenACWY control vaccine. Enrollment into the trials was organized by age into subgroups of 18-55, 56-69 and 70-plus years, and those subgroups contained approximately 150, 30 and 60 TCR-sequenced participants, respectively. Results and caveats for the whole study, not just this receptor: Reportedly, close to half of the unique spike-specific TCRs recognized epitopes lying outside the regions that are mutated in the B.1.351 and B.1.1.7 variants. In the small 56-69-year group, the increase in depth fell short of significance, most likely because of low power. Because no day 14 peak-response samples were available, repertoires were characterized only after the peak T cell response. After two AZD1222 doses, spike-specific TCR breadth and depth were significantly higher than at day 0 and than in MenACWY recipients. Conclusions about previously exposed vaccinees were limited because only six AZD1222 recipients were SARS-CoV-2 seropositive at baseline. Vaccine-associated CD4 TCRs spanned the whole spike protein, with dominant responses in regions 160-218 and 743-854. Participants were mostly white British, with more females than males. The authors suggested clonal diversity may have been underestimated.

The sample was peripheral blood, taken 28 days after the second AZD1222 dose. The chain is made from TRBV6-1 and TRBJ1-5; perhaps TRBD1 is the D gene, with 6 bases matching. The receptor was derived from an adult who received the AZD1222 COVID-19 vaccine. Here the CDR3 is given as CASSEGGGDQPQHF. The DNA is TGTGCCAGCAGTGAAGGAGGGGGTGATCAGCCCCAGCATTTT.